This is a list of T cell receptor beta chains from one sample in a study of blood T cells in healthy people across ages. Each CDR3 protein is one row after TCRdb ran MiXCR on the 5' RACE reads. Altogether 650,000 to 1,000,000 distinct CDR3 sequences are present, approximately 35% being singletons, with the ten largest covering over 10%. Sequenced material: blood. All receptors come from a young man in good health. Both conserved end residues are part of each CDR3. Fields, in order: clone size, J gene, D gene, V gene, CDR3 protein, CDR3 DNA. The D gene is left open where the match is weak. Not all rows give a size; the values are once, few, many and, for expanded clones, a class.

few,TRBJ2-3,-,TRBV3-1,CASTGVGTDTQYF,TGTGCCAGCACCGGGGTAGGCACAGATACGCAGTATTTT
many,TRBJ2-4,TRBD1,TRBV12-3/TRBV12-4,CASSPSSGQGSWAKNIQYF,TGTGCCAGCAGTCCTAGTAGTGGACAGGGTAGTTGGGCCAAAAACATTCAGTACTTC
-,TRBJ1-5,-,TRBV20-1,CSARDRGRYSNQPQHF,TGCAGTGCTAGAGATCGAGGCAGGTATAGCAATCAGCCCCAGCATTTT
-,TRBJ2-3,TRBD2,TRBV20-1,CSARDQAGGSDTQYF,TGCAGTGCTAGAGATCAGGCGGGGGGGTCAGATACGCAGTATTTT
-,TRBJ1-2,-,TRBV20-1,CSAMPPEGEWRGYTF,TGCAGTGCTATGCCCCCCGAGGGGGAATGGCGTGGCTACACCTTC
-,TRBJ1-2,-,TRBV25-1,CASSVQGQRDGYTF,TGTGCCAGCAGTGTCCAGGGGCAAAGGGATGGCTACACCTTC
few,TRBJ1-1,-,TRBV3-1,CASSQLGRTEAFF,TGTGCCAGCAGCCAATTGGGGAGGACTGAAGCTTTCTTT
-,TRBJ2-5,-,TRBV19,CASSMSSQETQYF,TGTGCCAGTAGTATGTCCAGCCAAGAGACCCAGTACTTC
-,TRBJ2-7,TRBD1,TRBV14,CASSFAGQGFGEQYF,TGTGCCAGCAGCTTTGCGGGACAGGGGTTTGGCGAGCAGTACTTC
-,TRBJ2-3,TRBD1,TRBV5-1,CASRTGPSTDTQYF,TGCGCCAGCAGGACAGGGCCCAGCACAGATACGCAGTATTTT
-,TRBJ1-5,-,TRBV20-1,CSARDAGVDQPQHF,TGCAGTGCTAGAGATGCAGGGGTTGATCAGCCCCAGCATTTT
-,TRBJ2-1,TRBD2,TRBV20-1,CSAGDRAGDYNEQFF,TGCAGTGCTGGAGATCGAGCGGGGGACTACAATGAGCAGTTCTTC
-,TRBJ1-2,-,TRBV29-1,CSVDAAGNYGYTF,TGCAGCGTTGATGCCGCAGGGAACTATGGCTACACCTTC
-,TRBJ1-1,-,TRBV12-3/TRBV12-4,CASSLGGLYTEAFF,TGTGCCAGCAGTTTGGGGGGATTGTACACTGAAGCTTTCTTT
-,TRBJ2-1,TRBD1,TRBV20-1,CSARDPTGVADEQFF,TGCAGTGCTAGAGATCCGACAGGGGTAGCCGATGAGCAGTTCTTC
-,TRBJ2-3,-,TRBV7-9,CASSLGGPITGTDTQYF,TGTGCCAGCAGCTTAGGAGGACCCATAACTGGGACAGATACGCAGTATTTT
-,TRBJ1-3,-,TRBV12-3/TRBV12-4,CASSYDRYSGNTIYF,TGTGCCAGCAGTTATGACAGATACTCTGGAAACACCATATATTTT
-,TRBJ1-4,-,TRBV20-1,CSAREGGEKLFF,TGCAGTGCTAGAGAAGGGGGTGAAAAACTGTTTTTT
many,TRBJ2-3,TRBD2,TRBV20-1,CSASGGLVDTQYF,TGCAGTGCGAGCGGGGGGCTGGTAGATACGCAGTATTTT
few,TRBJ2-6,-,TRBV12-3/TRBV12-4,CASSFFIGGSSGANVLTF,TGTGCCAGCAGTTTTTTCATAGGGGGTAGTTCTGGGGCCAACGTCCTGACTTTC
few,TRBJ1-5,-,TRBV12-3/TRBV12-4,CASSFWQGNQPQHF,TGTGCCAGCAGTTTTTGGCAGGGGAATCAGCCCCAGCATTTT
-,TRBJ2-1,TRBD2,TRBV11-2,CASSPRRGGPGEQFF,TGTGCCAGCAGCCCCCGCCGGGGGGGCCCCGGTGAGCAGTTCTTC
few,TRBJ1-2,-,TRBV29-1,CSVLGLGYGYTF,TGCAGCGTGTTGGGCTTAGGCTATGGCTACACCTTC
few,TRBJ1-2,-,TRBV3-1,CASSQSRGFGYTF,TGTGCCAGCAGCCAAAGTCGAGGGTTCGGCTACACCTTC
few,TRBJ2-5,-,TRBV3-1,CASRWAVQETQYF,TGTGCCAGCAGGTGGGCTGTGCAAGAGACCCAGTACTTC
few,TRBJ1-2,-,TRBV27,CASSLSPSTANYGYTF,TGTGCCAGCAGTTTAAGTCCGTCGACAGCTAACTATGGCTACACCTTC